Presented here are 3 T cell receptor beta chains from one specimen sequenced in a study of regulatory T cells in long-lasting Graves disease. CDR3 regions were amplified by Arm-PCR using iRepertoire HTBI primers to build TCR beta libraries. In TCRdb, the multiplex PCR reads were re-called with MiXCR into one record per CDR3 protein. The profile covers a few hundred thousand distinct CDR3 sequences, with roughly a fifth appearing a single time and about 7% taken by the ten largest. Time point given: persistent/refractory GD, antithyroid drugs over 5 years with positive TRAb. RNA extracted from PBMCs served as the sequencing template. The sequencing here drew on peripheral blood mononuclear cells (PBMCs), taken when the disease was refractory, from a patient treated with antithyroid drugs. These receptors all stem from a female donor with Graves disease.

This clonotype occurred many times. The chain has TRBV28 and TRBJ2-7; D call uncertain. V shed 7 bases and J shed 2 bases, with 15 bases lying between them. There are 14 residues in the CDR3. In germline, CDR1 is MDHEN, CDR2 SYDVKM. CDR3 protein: CASTPGEETYEQYF. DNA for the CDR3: TGTGCCAGCACCCCTGGAGAGGAGACCTACGAGCAGTACTTC.

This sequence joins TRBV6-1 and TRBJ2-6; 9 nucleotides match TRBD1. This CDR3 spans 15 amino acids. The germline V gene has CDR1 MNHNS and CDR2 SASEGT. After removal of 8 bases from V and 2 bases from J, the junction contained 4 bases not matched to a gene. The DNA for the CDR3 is TGTGCCAGCTTGTACAGGGGGCCTGGGGCCAACGTCCTGACTTTC. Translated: CASLYRGPGANVLTF.

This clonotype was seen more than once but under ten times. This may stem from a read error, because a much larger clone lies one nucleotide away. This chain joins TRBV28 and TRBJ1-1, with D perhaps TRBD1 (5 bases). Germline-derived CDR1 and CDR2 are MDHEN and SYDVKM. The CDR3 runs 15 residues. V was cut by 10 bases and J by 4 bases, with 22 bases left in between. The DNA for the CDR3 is TGTGCCACCTCCTTCTTGCAGGGCTGGGGCACTGAAGCTTTCTTT. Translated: CATSFLQGWGTEAFF. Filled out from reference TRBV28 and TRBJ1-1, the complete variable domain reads DVKVTQSSRYLVKRTGEKVFLECVQDMDHENMFWYRQDPGLGLRLIYFSYDVKMKEKGDIPEGYSVSREKKERFSLILESASTNQTSMYLCATSFLQGWGTEAFFGQGTRLTVV.